Listed here are 2 T cell receptor beta chains from one sample, sequenced in a study of blood T cells in healthy people across ages (dated by TCRdb to between 2014 and 2017). Library preparation employed 5' RACE. Instrument used: Illumina HiSeq 2500. A second about 7 to 12 cycle PCR used a sample-barcoded 5' primer and a J-beta primer mix. TCRdb cleaned the public reads at Q25 with fastp, built clones with MiXCR and kept in-frame beta chains. Rows are unified per CDR3 protein, each entry keeping the most common DNA and genes. Counted in this sample were about 1.5 million distinct CDR3 sequences; 42% of them appeared once. The ten largest account for under 8% of the sample. Specimen: blood. These receptor sequences come from a woman younger than 30 in good health.

The chain has TRBV2 and TRBJ2-5; no clear D. Looked up from germline, CDR1 is SNHLY and CDR2 is FYNNEI. This CDR3 region has 15 residues. V was clipped by 4 bases and J by 4 bases, with 16 bases between them. In nucleotides, the CDR3 is TGTGCCAGCAGTGTTAACACTGCGTGGGGAGAGACCCAGTACTTC. Translation gives CASSVNTAWGETQYF. The full variable domain, in which reference TRBV2 and TRBJ2-5 provide the parts outside the CDR3, is EPEVTQTPSHQVTQMGQEVILRCVPISNHLYFYWYRQILGQKVEFLVSFYNNEISEKSEIFDDQFSVERPDGSNFTLKIRSTKLEDSAMYFCASSVNTAWGETQYFGPGTRLLVL.

This clonotype came up a few times. The rearrangement uses TRBV5-1 and TRBJ1-1; TRBD1 matches at 9 bases. The length of the CDR3 is 15 residues. Germline V gene sequence: CDR1 SGHRS, CDR2 YFSETQ. Losses at the gene ends were 0 bases for V and 1 base for J; bases not matched to a gene: 1. The DNA of the CDR3 is TGCGCCAGCAGCTTGGCGGACAGGGGGAACACTGAAGCTTTCTTT. It is translated as CASSLADRGNTEAFF.